This T cell receptor beta chain was identified in a study of blood T cell repertoires in COVID-19. In the original processing: Amplifying reference gene primers gave estimates of nucleated cell counts. TCRdb's table, derived via immunoSEQ multiplex PCR, lists solely in-frame clones and lacks some. The V and J calls and clone size come from that table; D and trimming were worked out from the DNA. The table includes tens of thousands of clones, about four fifths detected once. Germline lookup yields CDR1 MNHEY and CDR2 SVGAGI. The CDR3 loop spans 13 amino acids. V lost 8 bases to trimming and J lost 4 bases; unmatched junction nucleotides: 1.

The material sequenced was peripheral blood. The receptor was derived from a human donor in a cohort sampled during active COVID-19. The V call is TRBV6-5, the J call TRBJ2-2; 10 nucleotides line up with TRBD1. This CDR3 reads CASGQGVTGELFF. In nucleotides, the CDR3 is TGTGCCAGCGGACAGGGGGTCACCGGGGAGCTGTTTTTT.